The 13 T cell receptor beta chains below were found in one sample sequenced in a study of blood T cell repertoires in COVID-19. Profiling relied on immunoSEQ multiplex PCR, and the TCRdb table lists in-frame clones only, not all of them. The profile covers approximately 160,000 clones, with roughly four fifths appearing a single time and roughly 7.5% taken by the ten largest. Sample: peripheral blood. The origin of the receptors is a man aged 40-49 years who had recovered from COVID-19.

This clone was seen once. The chain carries TRBV5-5 and TRBJ1-4, with a weak D call TRBD1 (6 bases). V dropped 0 bases and J dropped 3 bases, with 12 bases sitting between them. CDR1 is SGHKS, CDR2 YYEKEE, per germline (reference sequence). The CDR3 loop spans 16 amino acids. The CDR3 DNA sequence: TGTGCCAGCAGCTTGGCTGCAGGGGCATCTAATGAAAAACTGTTTTTT. It yields the protein CASSLAAGASNEKLFF.

The chain uses TRBV9 and TRBJ2-5; TRBD2 aligns across 7 bases. After removal of 0 bases from V and 2 bases from J, the junction contained 10 bases not matched to a gene. Germline-derived CDR1 and CDR2 are SGDLS and YYNGEE. CDR3 size: 17 residues. The CDR3 reads CASSVDYNGGGQETQYF. The DNA of the CDR3 is TGTGCCAGCAGCGTAGACTATAACGGGGGAGGGCAAGAGACCCAGTACTTC. Combining the CDR3 with reference TRBV9 and TRBJ2-5 gives the whole variable domain DSGVTQTPKHLITATGQRVTLRCSPRSGDLSVYWYQQSLDQGLQFLIQYYNGEERAKGNILERFSAQQFPDLHSELNLSSLELGDSALYFCASSVDYNGGGQETQYFGPGTRLLVL.

This chain links TRBV7-2 with TRBJ1-6; tentative D call: TRBD1 (6 bases). In germline, CDR1 is SGHTA, CDR2 FQGNSA. CDR3 length equals 16 residues. With 2 bases removed from V and 9 bases from J, the gap between germline ends came to 17 bases. The CDR3 loop reads CASSLSISQGTSPLHF. CDR3 DNA sequence: TGTGCCAGCAGCTTAAGTATAAGTCAGGGGACTTCACCCCTCCACTTT.

The chain links TRBV19 to TRBJ1-1; TRBD1 matches 8 bases. The CDR3 runs to 13 residues. After removal of 7 bases from V and 6 bases from J, the junction contained 7 bases not matched to a gene. Germline loops: CDR1 LNHDA, CDR2 SQIVND (reference sequence). The chain's CDR3 is CASMRDRISEAFF. In DNA, the CDR3 is TGTGCCAGTATGCGGGACAGGATATCTGAAGCTTTCTTT.

This chain links TRBV6-6 with TRBJ1-2, with TRBD1 matching over 7 bases. Germline trimming cut 5 bases from V and 3 bases from J; bases unmatched to any gene: 12. The V gene's germline CDR1 is MNHNY and CDR2 SVGAGI (reference sequence). The CDR3 is 16 amino acids. This chain's CDR3 is CASSPLRGLEDYGYTF. CDR3 nucleotides: TGTGCCAGCAGTCCCCTGAGGGGGCTCGAGGACTATGGCTACACCTTC.

V usage is TRBV7-8 and J usage is TRBJ2-7; weak D call: TRBD1 (5 bases). Germline V gene lookup returns CDR1 SGHVS and CDR2 FQNEAQ. CDR3 length equals 14 residues. The ends were cut back, 4 bases at V and 2 bases at J, with 12 bases in the middle. The CDR3 sequence: CASSSTQGPYEQYF. Written as DNA, the CDR3 is TGTGCCAGCAGCTCAACTCAGGGCCCCTACGAGCAGTACTTC.

This clone was observed a single time. The rearrangement links TRBV6-1 to TRBJ1-2, with D possibly matching TRBD1 (5 bases). This CDR3 spans 14 amino acids. Germline CDR1 MNHNS, CDR2 SASEGT. The V gene lost 2 bases and the J gene lost 4 bases, with 11 bases spanning the gap. This chain's CDR3 is CASSEKLGGYGYTF. CDR3 nucleotides: TGTGCCAGCAGTGAAAAATTGGGGGGCTATGGCTACACCTTC.

V is TRBV5-1 and J is TRBJ2-2; maybe TRBD2 (5 bases). The CDR3 runs to 15 residues. The ends were cut back, 0 bases at V and 5 bases at J, with 11 bases in the middle. The germline V gene encodes CDR1 SGHRS and CDR2 YFSETQ. The CDR3 nucleotides are TGCGCCAGCAGCTTGGTCGGCGGGTTTACCGGGGAGCTGTTTTTT. Translation gives CASSLVGGFTGELFF.

The chain links TRBV5-4 to TRBJ2-4; 8 positions agree with TRBD1. CDR1 is SGHNT, CDR2 YYREEE, per germline (reference sequence). This CDR3 comprises 13 residues. V was clipped by 3 bases and J by 11 bases; unmatched bases: 7. Written as DNA, the CDR3 is TGTGCCAGCAGCTCCCAGACAGGGGTGGTTCAGTACTTC. Residues: CASSSQTGVVQYF.

The rearrangement links TRBV7-9 to TRBJ2-5; D gene ambiguous. The CDR3 has 13 residues. Germline V gene data show CDR1 as SEHNR and CDR2 as FQNEAQ (reference sequence). V was pared by 8 bases and J by 2 bases, with 12 bases between. CDR3 sequence (DNA): TGTGCCAGCCGTTCCCCGGTACAAGAGACCCAGTACTTC. Amino acids: CASRSPVQETQYF.

This chain's CDR3 is CASSGVGGREQYF. The CDR3 nucleotides are TGTGCCAGCAGTGGAGTCGGGGGTCGGGAGCAGTACTTC. This chain links TRBV27 with TRBJ2-7, with D tentatively TRBD2 (6 bases). Germline V CDR1 and CDR2: MNHEY, SMNVEV (reference sequence). The V gene lost 5 bases and the J gene lost 7 bases, with 15 bases spanning the gap. CDR3 size: 13 residues.

J is TRBJ2-7 and V is TRBV6-5; D unresolved. The ends were cut back, 0 bases at V and 7 bases at J, with 16 bases in the middle. Germline CDR1 is MNHEY and CDR2 is SVGAGI. CDR3 length: 15 residues. The CDR3 spells CASSYSDKTFVEQYF. The CDR3 DNA is TGTGCCAGCAGTTACTCCGACAAGACCTTTGTTGAGCAGTACTTC.

The rearrangement joins TRBV7-2 to TRBJ2-3; D not resolved. This CDR3 contains 16 residues. The V gene lost 2 bases and the J gene lost 0 bases, with 12 bases spanning the gap. Germline lookup yields CDR1 SGHTA and CDR2 FQGNSA. CDR3 in DNA: TGTGCCAGCAGCTTAATGAAAACGGGTAGCACAGATACGCAGTATTTT. It yields the protein CASSLMKTGSTDTQYF.